The 10 T cell receptor beta chains in this list originate from one sample, sequenced in a study of beta chain features in type 1 diabetes. Study-level results: Researchers report that Type 1 diabetes patients had moderately but significantly shorter TCRB CDR3s across all four CD4+ subsets.

TCRB transcripts that were expressed got sequenced, as all of the isolated RNA had been reverse transcribed. The data were produced by immunoSEQ multiplex PCR, yet TCRdb's version contains in-frame clones alone and is incomplete. The sample has approximately 170,000 clones; less than 10% are singletons. For these TCRs, the target antigens are not known. The material sequenced was central memory CD4+ T cells from blood. All receptors come from a man younger than 30 with type 1 diabetes.

For this clone: The same CDR3 can be traced to other DNA sequences in this sample. This chain uses TRBV5-1 with TRBJ2-5; D gene ambiguous. The CDR3 loop spans 13 amino acids. Germline V CDR1 and CDR2: SGHRS, YFSETQ. Trimming stripped 0 bases from V and 1 base from J, with 4 bases between. The CDR3 region is CASSLGVQETQYF. The CDR3 nucleotides read TGCGCCAGCAGCTTGGGCGTCCAAGAGACCCAGTACTTC.

The chain recombines TRBV5-1 with TRBJ2-3; D gene unclear. Trimming cost V 4 bases and J 6 bases, with 9 bases left between them. The CDR3 has 12 residues. In germline, CDR1 is SGHRS, CDR2 YFSETQ. CDR3 region: CASSDFGDTQYF. The CDR3 region has the DNA TGCGCCAGCAGCGACTTCGGGGATACGCAGTATTTT.

The chain uses TRBV2 and TRBJ2-1, with D uncertain. Trimming took off 7 bases at V and 6 bases at J, with 13 bases between the two ends. Germline assignment: CDR1 SNHLY and CDR2 FYNNEI. This CDR3 region has 13 residues. Here the CDR3 reads CASNSAPPNEQFF. Written as DNA, the CDR3 is TGTGCCAGCAACTCCGCGCCCCCCAATGAGCAGTTCTTC.

The chain is built from TRBV28 and TRBJ2-7, with 10 nucleotides matching TRBD1. The CDR3 loop spans 13 amino acids. Unmatched junction bases numbered 2, after V lost 9 bases and J lost 0 bases. Germline V gene sequence: CDR1 MDHEN, CDR2 SYDVKM. CDR3 region: CARGQGFSYEQYF. In DNA form, the CDR3 reads TGTGCCAGGGGACAGGGGTTCTCCTACGAGCAGTACTTC.

In this sample, this clone turned up a few times. The chain has TRBV28 and TRBJ2-7, with TRBD1 as a possible D gene (6 bases). Germline V gives CDR1 MDHEN, CDR2 SYDVKM. This CDR3 is 15 amino acids long. Trimming pared 5 bases from V and 0 bases from J, leaving 14 bases between. In DNA, the CDR3 is TGTGCCAGCAGTCCTGAGACAGGAAGCTCCTACGAGCAGTACTTC. Its translation: CASSPETGSSYEQYF.

V is TRBV20-1 and J is TRBJ2-7; unclear D gene. The CDR3 spans 10 residues. In germline, CDR1 is DFQATT, CDR2 SNEGSKA (reference sequence). V dropped 5 bases and J dropped 1 base, with 3 bases sitting between them. CDR3 protein: CSAASYEQYF. CDR3 nucleotides: TGCAGTGCTGCGTCCTACGAGCAGTACTTC.

This clone was recorded once. This chain uses TRBV14 with TRBJ1-5; 7 bases map to TRBD1. After removal of 4 bases from V and 5 bases from J, the junction contained 2 bases not matched to a gene. CDR1 is SGHDN, CDR2 FVKESK, per germline. The CDR3 spans 13 residues. The CDR3 sequence: CASSRDSYQPQHF. The CDR3 DNA reads TGTGCCAGCAGCCGGGACAGCTATCAGCCCCAGCATTTT.

The chain has TRBV2 and TRBJ2-5; 7 bases fit TRBD1. There are 14 residues in the CDR3. Germline assignment: CDR1 SNHLY and CDR2 FYNNEI. V shed 6 bases, J shed 4 bases, and the junction held 8 bases outside the gene matches. For the CDR3, the DNA is TGTGCCAGCAGCGCCCCAGGGGGATCAGAGACCCAGTACTTC. Protein product: CASSAPGGSETQYF.

This clone was counted a single time. The rearrangement uses TRBV5-4 and TRBJ2-7, with TRBD2 matching over 8 bases. V gave up 3 bases and J gave up 5 bases; unmatched junction bases: 4. The CDR3 has 13 amino acids. Germline V gene data show CDR1 as SGHNT and CDR2 as YYREEE (reference sequence). CDR3: CASSSGGRNEQYF. CDR3 nucleotide sequence: TGTGCCAGCAGCTCGGGGGGGCGGAACGAGCAGTACTTC.

This clone was counted only a few times. The chain has TRBV10-3 and TRBJ2-7; D is possibly TRBD1 (5 bases). Germline-derived CDR1 and CDR2 are ENHRY and SYGVKD. V lost 0 bases, J lost 7 bases, and 16 bases lay in between. This CDR3 region has 15 residues. The CDR3 nucleotides are TGTGCCATCAGTGAGTCTCGGGCAGGGATGGGGGAGCAGTACTTC. Translated: CAISESRAGMGEQYF.